This T cell receptor (beta chain) is drawn from a study of identical twins. The CDR3 is 17 amino acids. J was trimmed by 7 bases and V by 0 bases; bases with no gene match: 8. From germline, CDR1 is LGHNA and CDR2 YSLEER. This clonotype was counted only a few times. One entry per CDR3 protein results from TCRdb running MiXCR on the 5' RACE reads. The sample includes a few hundred thousand distinct CDR3 sequences, less than 25% of them seen just once. The data were also submitted as part of a second study, on T cells expressing NK-cell markers.

The sequence was obtained from a woman younger than 30 in good health. The sample consisted of CD4+ T cells sorted from blood. This chain connects TRBV4-3 to TRBJ2-1, with 11 positions matching TRBD2. CDR3: CASSQDMASGRRNEQFF. In DNA, the CDR3 is TGCGCCAGCAGCCAAGACATGGCTAGCGGGAGGAGGAATGAGCAGTTCTTC.